A single T cell receptor (beta chain) is shown here with its context. These data are taken from a study of response to subunit inactivated influenza vaccine. TCRdb used MiXCR to reprocess the RT-PCR reads, holding one entry per CDR3 protein. Of about 190,000 distinct CDR3 sequences in the sample, 13% to 15% were seen once. Trimming cost V 1 base and J 2 bases; bases outside gene matches: 11. Germline lookup yields CDR1 SGHAT and CDR2 FQNNGV. The CDR3 sequence is 18 residues long. This sequence was found in a man aged 50 to 60 who received an inactivated influenza vaccine. The specimen comprised CD8+ T cells sorted from PBMCs, sampled 4 to 6 days after vaccination. The rearrangement joins TRBV11-2 to TRBJ2-3; 8 bases map to TRBD2. The CDR3 loop is CASSLGFVAGHFTDTQYF. The CDR3 nucleotides are TGTGCCAGCAGCTTAGGATTTGTAGCGGGACACTTCACAGATACGCAGTATTTT.